This note documents a single TCR beta chain sequence. Many counts were recorded for this clonotype. There is no known antigen for this receptor. It has no much larger one-base neighbor in the sample; base qualities were not kept. The sample's time point label is to be understood as: newly diagnosed GD, antithyroid drugs for less than 3 months. RNA was extracted from PBMCs in TRIzol for both TCR sequencing and RNA sequencing. The diagnosis of Graves' disease was made according to American Thyroid Association guidelines. The patients came from an endocrinology department in Xi'an, China. Each patient gave approximately 10 milliliters of peripheral blood, collected in an EDTA anticoagulant tube. PBMCs were isolated by Ficoll Paque Plus density gradient separation without further T cell sorting. An Agilent 2100 Bioanalyzer and agarose gel were used to check RNA quality, while a NanoDrop 2000 measured RNA concentration.

The data stem from a study of regulatory T cells in long-lasting Graves disease (dated by TCRdb to 2020 to 2023). With respect to the entire study: Antithyroid drugs had been taken for less than 3 months by newly diagnosed Graves' disease patients. A total of about 33 samples underwent TCR sequencing: about 13 from persistent and around 20 from newly diagnosed Graves' disease patients. The study took place in China and was registered as a clinical trial. This study used TCR sequencing and RNA sequencing of peripheral blood to compare persistent Graves' disease patients against newly diagnosed Graves' disease patients.

Libraries were made using multiplex PCR. The sequencer listed for this sample is Illumina HiSeq 4000. TCR beta libraries were built with iRepertoire HTBI primers and Arm-PCR amplification of CDR3 regions. PCR products were gel purified before sequencing. From the authors' description of their analysis: A total of around 66 TRBV and some 13 TRBJ segments were identified across samples and were used for gene usage analysis of CDR3 amino acid clonotypes. Filtered high-quality paired reads were merged into contigs using COPE and FqMerger. BLAST was used to align contigs to IMGT TRBV, TRBD and TRBJ reference genes, with CDR3 defined following IMGT. Any clonotype with a frequency above 0.1% was classified as a highly expanded clone. Repertoire diversity was measured by Shannon entropy, and V-J evenness by the Gini coefficient. A clonotype was considered public if more than one individual shared it. Using fastp at Q25 and MiXCR, TCRdb reprocessed the public reads and kept productive beta chains. Rows are combined by CDR3 protein, so each entry shows the most common genes and DNA. TCRdb, rather than the study authors, made the V and J calls. The sample includes some 460,000 distinct CDR3 sequences, with around 16% observed a single time. The top ten clonotypes cover 10% to 15% of the sample.

From the germline V gene (reference sequence), CDR1 is LGHDT and CDR2 is YNNKEL. Spanning cysteine to phenylalanine, the CDR3 consists of 15 amino acids. Only CDR3 DNA remains: 45 bases, in frame from the first base. Study-wide findings and limitations: Compared with newly diagnosed patients, patients with persistent Graves' disease had lower TCR Shannon entropy and fewer highly expanded clones, which suggests clonal expansion. Preferential use of TRBV28, TRBJ1-2 and TRBJ2-5 was observed in persistent disease, whereas TRBV20-1 and TRBJ2-1 were favored in newly diagnosed disease. The authors acknowledged the small sample size as a limitation that may reduce accuracy. Sequencing and analysis were limited to the TCR beta chain. The study examined only peripheral blood because the primary lesion, thyroid tissue, could not be accessed. Persistent patients shared more public clonotypes among themselves (around 2,800) than newly diagnosed patients did (about 970).

This same sample was also taken into another study, of T cells in Graves' hyperthyroidism and ophthalmopathy. Per the second study: Stable Graves' hyperthyroidism was defined as the absence of progression to ophthalmopathy over 18 months of follow-up. Hyperthyroidism patients were newly diagnosed, had a disease duration of under 2 months, and were aged 18 to 65 years. Patients with uncontrolled infections, other autoimmune diseases, pregnancy or lactation were excluded. Diagnoses were established on the basis of clinical symptoms, serum thyroxine and TRAb, thyroid ultrasound, and orbital computed tomography. For the first round of RT-PCR on the TCR CDR3, the HTBI primer set was used together with the Qiagen OneStep RT-PCR kit. Blood samples also contained most of the expanded thyroid clonotypes (frequency above 0.001), which suggests that blood repertoires may reflect thyroid immune responses. A model built on a 13 V-J signature distinguished ophthalmopathy from stable hyperthyroidism, reaching 87.88% sensitivity and about 81% specificity in cross-validation and 80%/75% in testing. In validation, the model predicted progression to ophthalmopathy a median of approximately 6.6 months before onset, with roughly 68% sensitivity and just under 75% specificity. TCR V-J signatures able to tell the groups apart were searched for in a discovery cohort of 95 to 100 patients, of whom about 40 had Graves' ophthalmopathy and under 65 had stable Graves' hyperthyroidism. Whether ophthalmopathy could be predicted prospectively was tested in an independent validation cohort made up of roughly 20 hyperthyroidism patients plus 17 patients who later progressed to ophthalmopathy. For training and testing, the 100 patients in the discovery cohort were randomly divided in a 7:3 ratio. Thyroid tissue and blood T-cell repertoires from more than five Graves' hyperthyroidism patients were also compared in the study. After sampling, hyperthyroidism patients received methimazole starting at 30 mg daily, and ophthalmopathy patients received high-dose intravenous methylprednisolone. The libraries were constructed in a second round of multiplex PCR and then size-selected and purified. Sequencing of the libraries was done on an Illumina HiSeq2000 using paired-end 100 bp reads. SOAPnuke was used to process the raw data, removing reads that contained adapters or uncalled bases, had a mean Phred below 15, or lacked an exact match to the constant primer or identifier. COPE v1.2.5 was used to merge high-quality paired reads, and clonotypes were defined as unique nucleotide sequences. MiTCR v1.1 was used to align clonotypes to the IMGT TRBV, TRBD and TRBJ reference segments. The analysis included only V-J combinations with a frequency above 0.0001, which together covered 99% to 99.2% of the repertoires. A TCS score was defined as the ratio of F50 (clonal expansion) to E x V (chaos), with BLOSUM62-based TCRdist applied between CDR3 peptides within each V-J. Welch's t-statistics and random forest reduced fewer than 550 V-J features to 13, which were used in a naive Bayes classifier (R e1071). Sample size was not statistically predetermined, and investigators were not blinded to group allocation. According to the paper, TCR Vbeta CDR3 sequencing was carried out on 135 peripheral blood samples, which came from under 50 ophthalmopathy, approximately 78 hyperthyroidism and approximately 17 progressor patients.

The sample consisted of peripheral blood mononuclear cells (PBMCs), taken at new diagnosis, from a patient treated with antithyroid drugs. Recombination joined TRBV3-1 with TRBJ2-3; 10 central nucleotides agree with TRBD2. The end of the DNA fits TRBJ2-1 better, so the J call may be wrong. The sequence derives from a man aged 35 to 55 with Graves disease. Donor details come from another sample of the same person, matched by shared clones. The CDR3 protein is CASSQDPSGSIEQFF. Here is the DNA: TGTGCCAGCAGCCAAGACCCTAGCGGGAGTATTGAGCAGTTCTTC.